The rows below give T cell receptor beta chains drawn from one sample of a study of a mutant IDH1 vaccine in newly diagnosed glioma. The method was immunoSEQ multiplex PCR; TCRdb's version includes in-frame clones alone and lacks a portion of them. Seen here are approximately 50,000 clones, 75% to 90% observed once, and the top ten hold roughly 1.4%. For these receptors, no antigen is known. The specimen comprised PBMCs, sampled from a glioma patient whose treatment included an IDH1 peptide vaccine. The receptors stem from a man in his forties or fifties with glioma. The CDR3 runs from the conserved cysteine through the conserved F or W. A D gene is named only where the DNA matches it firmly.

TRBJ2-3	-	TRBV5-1	CASTTLTDTQYF
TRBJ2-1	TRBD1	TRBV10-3	CAIRAPGQAYNEQFF
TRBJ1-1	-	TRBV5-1	CASSLNTEAFF
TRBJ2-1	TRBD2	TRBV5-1	CASSSLAGGDGEQFF
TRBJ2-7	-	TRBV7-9	CASSLRRDEQYF
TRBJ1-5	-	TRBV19	CASSGQGSNQPQHF
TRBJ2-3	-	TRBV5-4	CASSPDLVSGGGNTQYF
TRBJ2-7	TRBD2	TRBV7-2	CASSIAPREGRNEQYF
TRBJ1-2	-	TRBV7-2	CASSEGPGSYGYTF
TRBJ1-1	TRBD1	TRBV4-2	CASSHPTGTGRRNTEAFF
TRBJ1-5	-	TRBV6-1	CASSEQGHQPQHF
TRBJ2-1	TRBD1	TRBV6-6	CASGRDSLSYNEQFF
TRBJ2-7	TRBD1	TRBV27	CASSLYQGAGYEQYF
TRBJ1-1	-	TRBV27	CASSPGNTEAFF
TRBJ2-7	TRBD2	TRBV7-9	CASSAAGATSSSYEQYF